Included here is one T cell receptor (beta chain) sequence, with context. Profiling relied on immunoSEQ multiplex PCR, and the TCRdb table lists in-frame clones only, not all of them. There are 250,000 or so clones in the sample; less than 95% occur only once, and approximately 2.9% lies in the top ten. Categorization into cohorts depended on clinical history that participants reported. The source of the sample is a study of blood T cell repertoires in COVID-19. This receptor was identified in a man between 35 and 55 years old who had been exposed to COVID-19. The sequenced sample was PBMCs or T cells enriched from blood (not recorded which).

CDR3 amino acids: CASSQELQGGYPPNNSPLHF. DNA of the CDR3: TGCGCCAGCAGCCAAGAACTGCAGGGAGGATACCCTCCTAATAATTCACCCCTCCACTTT. The J gene is TRBJ1-6, the V gene TRBV4-3, with a weak D call TRBD1 (5 bases). The CDR3 has 20 residues. V lost 0 bases, J lost 5 bases, and 23 bases lay in between. Germline values: CDR1 LGHNA, CDR2 YSLEER.